The present TCR beta chain was sequenced within a study of neoadjuvant anti-PD-1 for oral cavity cancer. Study outcomes and limitations: PBMC Gini-index clonality exceeded responders' in non-responders post-nivolumab.

The time point: after neoadjuvant nivolumab, at surgical resection. Six replicates per PBMC sample, mostly from 480 ng of genomic DNA. The table came from immunoSEQ multiplex PCR; TCRdb's copy has only in-frame clones and leaves some out. The repertoire holds 40,000 to 50,000 clones, 75% to 80% seen once, with 4% to 5.5% in the top ten. Details on this clone: Its antigen is still unknown.

The CDR3 sequence is 14 residues long. Between the trimmed V and J ends, which lost 2 bases and 0 bases, there was a span of 2 bases. Germline lookup yields CDR1 MNHNS and CDR2 SASEGT. The sample was PBMCs, taken after nivolumab (anti-PD-1) treatment. The clonotype comes from a person aged 40 to 85 with oral cavity squamous cell carcinoma. This chain joins TRBV6-1 and TRBJ2-6, with no clear D. This CDR3 is CASSENSGANVLTF. The CDR3 bases are TGTGCCAGCAGTGAAAACTCTGGGGCCAACGTCCTGACTTTC.